This T cell receptor beta chain was documented in a study of blood T cell repertoires in COVID-19. The assay was immunoSEQ multiplex PCR, and TCRdb's table has in-frame clones only and misses some. The sample lists some 150,000 clones, just over 85% seen once, with 7% to 10% in the top ten. The CDR3 is made up of 14 amino acids. The germline gives CDR1 MNHEY, CDR2 SVGAGI. V was clipped by 11 bases and J by 0 bases, with 16 bases between them. The V and J genes are TRBV6-5 and TRBJ2-5, with D perhaps TRBD2 (6 bases). This TCR derives from a woman aged 55 to 70 with acute or convalescent COVID-19. Sample: peripheral blood. This CDR3 is CAPLDGGDQETQYF. The CDR3 DNA reads as TGTGCCCCCCTCGATGGCGGGGACCAAGAGACCCAGTACTTC.